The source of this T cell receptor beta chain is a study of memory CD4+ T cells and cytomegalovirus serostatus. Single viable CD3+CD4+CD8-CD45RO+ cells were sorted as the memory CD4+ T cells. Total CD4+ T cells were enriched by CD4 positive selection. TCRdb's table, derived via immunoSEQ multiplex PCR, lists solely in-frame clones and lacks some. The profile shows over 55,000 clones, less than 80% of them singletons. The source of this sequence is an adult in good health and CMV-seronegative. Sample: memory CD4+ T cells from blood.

Written as DNA, the CDR3 is TGTGCCAGCAGTCTATACTCTACAGGGGTCCGGAATCAGCCCCAGCATTTT. Amino acid sequence: CASSLYSTGVRNQPQHF. The chain uses TRBV28 and TRBJ1-5; 7 bases map to TRBD1. Germline CDR1 and CDR2: MDHEN and SYDVKM. The CDR3 sequence is 17 residues long. The ends lost 5 bases at V and 4 bases at J; junction bases unmatched: 14.